A single TCR beta chain is shown here with its context. Its target is unknown. This sample is drawn from a study of OX40 agonist ivuxolimab in advanced cancers. About the research overall: An agonistic human IgG2 monoclonal antibody against OX40 (CD134) was given. The study's findings and limits: CD4+ T cells averaged fewer expanded clones than CD8+ T cells. Blood T cells, both CD4+ and CD8+, expanded clonally by week 6 at 0.1 to 3.0 mg/kg.

Libraries were prepared by immunoSEQ multiplex PCR; TCRdb keeps only in-frame clonotypes and omits some of them. The sample holds around 43,000 clones, around nine tenths seen once. The length of the CDR3 is 18 residues. The germline V gene has CDR1 MNHNS and CDR2 SASEGT. Unmatched junction bases numbered 15, after V lost 0 bases and J lost 6 bases. The chain recombines TRBV6-1 with TRBJ2-3; 7 nucleotides agree with TRBD1. This TCR came from an adult with an advanced solid tumor such as melanoma, head and neck, liver or kidney cancer. This specimen consisted of CD4+ or CD8+ T cells sorted from blood, obtained in a trial of the OX40 agonist ivuxolimab. The CDR3, as DNA: TGTGCCAGCAGTGAAGCTCCCTCCGGACAGGCCCCGGGTGATACGCAGTATTTT. Protein: CASSEAPSGQAPGDTQYF.